This T cell receptor beta chain came from a study of a mutant IDH1 vaccine in newly diagnosed glioma. About the research overall: Vaccines were begun 4-6 weeks after radiotherapy alone, or with temozolomide cycles. Findings of the study overall: A vaccine-induced immune response developed in 93.3% of the patients.

Details on this clone: Its antigen is not identified. A read error may produce the germline difference seen at one junction end.

Sequenced by immunoSEQ multiplex PCR; TCRdb stores in-frame clones only, minus some. Of about 50,000 clones in the sample, almost 95% are singletons; the top ten hold about 2.1%. This sample's time point: week 35, safety follow-up. With topical imiquimod, each dose of the vaccine consisted of 300 ug of mutant IDH1 20-mer peptide. Specimen: PBMCs, collected from a glioma patient whose treatment included an IDH1 peptide vaccine. This clonotype originated in a man in his fifties with glioma.

The DNA for the CDR3 is TGTGCTAGCAGCTTAGGCACGAACACTGAAGCTTTCTTT. Its protein is CASSLGTNTEAFF. The chain is built from TRBV7-7 and TRBJ1-1; D remains unclear. This CDR3 has 13 residues. Germline V gene sequence: CDR1 SSHAT, CDR2 FNYEAQ (reference sequence).